The 32 T cell receptor beta chains below come from one sample, sequenced in a study of blood T cell repertoires in COVID-19. Libraries were prepared by immunoSEQ multiplex PCR; TCRdb keeps only in-frame clonotypes and omits some of them. The sample holds about 160,000 clones; more than 75% are singletons and the top ten take 9% to 12%. Sequencing was carried out using peripheral blood. The source of these receptors is a woman aged 70-85 years with COVID-19, enrolled during active disease.

V is TRBV30 and J is TRBJ1-3; D is undetermined. Germline loops: CDR1 GTSNPN, CDR2 SVGIG (reference sequence). The CDR3 has 12 residues. Trimming removed 3 bases at V and 4 bases at J, with 7 bases between. CDR3 amino acids: CAWRSGGNTIYF. CDR3 coding DNA: TGTGCCTGGAGGTCGGGAGGAAACACCATATATTTT.

V usage is TRBV28 and J usage is TRBJ1-4; the match to TRBD1 covers 8 bases. This CDR3 spans 15 amino acids. The V gene's germline CDR1 is MDHEN and CDR2 SYDVKM. The trim removed 4 bases at V and 2 bases at J, leaving 3 bases unmatched. CDR3 loop: CASSSRTGTNEKLFF. The CDR3 DNA is TGTGCCAGCAGTTCACGGACAGGGACTAATGAAAAACTGTTTTTT.

J is TRBJ1-2 and V is TRBV15; D may be TRBD1 (5 bases). Germline loops: CDR1 LNHNV, CDR2 YYDKDF (reference sequence). Trimming left V 1 base short and J 4 bases short, with 13 bases between. This CDR3 region has 15 residues. The CDR3 DNA reads TGTGCCACCAGCAGAGTGGGGCAGTCTCTCTATGGCTACACCTTC. Residues: CATSRVGQSLYGYTF.

This sequence joins TRBV5-1 and TRBJ1-4, with D possibly TRBD1 on 6 matching bases. This CDR3 region has 16 residues. V was clipped by 5 bases and J by 6 bases, with 20 bases between them. Germline V gene sequence: CDR1 SGHRS, CDR2 YFSETQ. The CDR3: CASRGPDRLEYEKLFF. CDR3 in DNA: TGCGCCAGCAGGGGGCCCGACAGGCTCGAGTATGAAAAACTGTTTTTT.

The chain links TRBV30 to TRBJ1-2; 7 bases fit TRBD1. Trimming removed 0 bases from V and 8 bases from J; junction bases left unmatched: 9. The germline V gene encodes CDR1 GTSNPN and CDR2 SVGIG (reference sequence). There are 14 residues in the CDR3. Here the CDR3 reads CAWSVAGGLVGYTF. In DNA, the CDR3 is TGTGCCTGGAGTGTAGCAGGGGGATTGGTCGGCTACACCTTC.

This clone has more than one count but fewer than ten. This chain links TRBV3-1 (or the pseudogene TRBV3-2) with TRBJ1-2; TRBD1 agrees at 7 bases. There are 16 residues in the CDR3. Unmatched junction bases numbered 12, after V lost 0 bases and J lost 8 bases. Germline V gene data show CDR1 as LGHDT and CDR2 as YNNKEL (reference sequence). In DNA form, the CDR3 reads TGTGCCAGCAGCCAAGATATAAACAGGGGATGGTACGGCTACACCTTC. It specifies CASSQDINRGWYGYTF.

The chain uses TRBV7-9 and TRBJ2-1, with D perhaps matching TRBD2 (7 bases). Per the germline V gene, CDR1 is SEHNR and CDR2 is FQNEAQ (reference sequence). This CDR3 is 14 amino acids long. The V gene lost 6 bases and the J gene lost 7 bases, with 16 bases spanning the gap. This chain's CDR3 is CASSSLGGPNEQFF. The CDR3, as DNA: TGTGCCAGCAGTTCCCTGGGGGGGCCTAATGAGCAGTTCTTC.

J is TRBJ2-3 and V is TRBV28; D possibly corresponds to TRBD2 (7 bases). The CDR3 has 14 amino acids. V was cut by 5 bases and J by 3 bases, with 12 bases left in between. Germline values: CDR1 MDHEN, CDR2 SYDVKM. CDR3 protein: CASSPRGATDTQYF. DNA for the CDR3: TGTGCCAGCAGTCCCCGGGGGGCAACAGATACGCAGTATTTT.

The rearrangement links TRBV18 to TRBJ2-1; D is possibly TRBD1 (6 bases). V shed 3 bases and J shed 9 bases, with 15 bases lying between them. The length of the CDR3 is 14 residues. Germline values: CDR1 KGHSH, CDR2 LQKENI. DNA for the CDR3: TGTGCCAGCTCACCTCGCCGGGACAACACTGAGCAGTTCTTC. The encoded protein is CASSPRRDNTEQFF.

The chain uses TRBV5-1 and TRBJ1-4, with D perhaps matching TRBD1 (6 bases). In germline, CDR1 is SGHRS, CDR2 YFSETQ. V was trimmed by 1 base and J by 3 bases, leaving 10 bases between them. The CDR3 consists of 15 residues. CDR3 residues: CASSLLGAANEKLFF. The CDR3 nucleotides read TGCGCCAGCAGCTTGCTGGGGGCGGCTAATGAAAAACTGTTTTTT.

This chain connects TRBV4-1 to TRBJ2-7, with a tentative D call TRBD1 (5 bases). The CDR3 runs 14 residues. Between the trimmed V and J ends, which lost 1 base and 2 bases, there was a span of 9 bases. Germline V gene sequence: CDR1 MGHRA, CDR2 YSYEKL. CDR3 loop: CASSQGTLAYEQYF. In nucleotides, the CDR3 is TGCGCCAGCAGCCAAGGGACACTGGCCTACGAGCAGTACTTC.

The chain recombines TRBV6-2 or TRBV6-3 with TRBJ2-3, with 13 bases identical to TRBD2. V lost 0 bases and J lost 8; bases outside the gene matches: 2. Per the germline V gene, CDR1 is MNHEY and CDR2 is SVGEGT. The CDR3 is 15 amino acids. The CDR3 DNA reads TGTGCCAGCAGTTACTCACTAGCGGGGGGGCTTACGCAGTATTTT. Protein product: CASSYSLAGGLTQYF.

This clone came up a few times. The V and J genes are TRBV5-1 and TRBJ1-1, with unresolved D. This CDR3 is 14 amino acids long. Per germline, CDR1 SGHRS and CDR2 YFSETQ. V lost 1 base and J 1 base, leaving 8 bases between the germline ends. CDR3 bases: TGCGCCAGCAGCTTGCGTCGGAGGAACACTGAAGCTTTCTTT. It encodes CASSLRRRNTEAFF.

The chain is built from TRBV6-2 or TRBV6-3 and TRBJ2-7; D is possibly TRBD1 (6 bases). V gave up 6 bases and J gave up 0 bases, with 9 bases separating them. The germline gives CDR1 MNHEY, CDR2 SVGEGT. The CDR3 has 13 residues. CDR3: CASSRDNSYEQYF. CDR3 sequence (DNA): TGTGCCAGCAGCCGGGACAACTCCTACGAGCAGTACTTC.

The chain recombines TRBV12-3 or TRBV12-4 with TRBJ2-7, with D unresolved. The V and J ends lost 5 bases and 4 bases respectively, with 6 bases between them. This CDR3 comprises 11 residues. CDR3 sequence (DNA): TGTGCCAGCAGTCGGAGATACGAGCAGTACTTC. It specifies CASSRRYEQYF.

The chain combines TRBV7-9 with TRBJ2-5; TRBD2 aligns across 15 bases. The V gene end was trimmed by 5 bases and the J gene end by 2 bases; junction bases not matched to a gene: 6. Germline V gene sequence: CDR1 SEHNR, CDR2 FQNEAQ (reference sequence). The CDR3 sequence is 17 residues long. The CDR3 region is CASSLGLAGGTQETQYF. The CDR3 bases are TGTGCCAGCAGCCTGGGACTAGCGGGGGGCACGCAAGAGACCCAGTACTTC.

The chain links TRBV19 to TRBJ1-3, with D possibly TRBD1 on 5 matching bases. The CDR3 sequence is 15 residues long. V was pared by 1 base and J by 0 bases, with 7 bases between. Looked up from germline, CDR1 is LNHDA and CDR2 is SQIVND (reference sequence). The CDR3 nucleotides read TGTGCCAGTAGTATAGCAGGGTCCTCTGGAAACACCATATATTTT. Protein sequence: CASSIAGSSGNTIYF.

Here the CDR3 reads CASSEEAGGAVGELFF. The CDR3 nucleotides read TGTGCCAGCAGTGAAGAGGCTGGGGGGGCCGTCGGGGAGCTGTTTTTT. The chain uses TRBV6-1 and TRBJ2-2, with D possibly TRBD2 on 7 matching bases. V was cut by 1 base and J by 7 bases, with 16 bases left in between. Per the germline V gene, CDR1 is MNHNS and CDR2 is SASEGT. The CDR3 length is 16 residues.

The chain joins TRBV27 to TRBJ1-2; the match to TRBD1 covers 10 bases. The V segment lost 6 bases and the J segment 7 bases; nucleotides outside the gene matches: 8. Germline CDR1 MNHEY, CDR2 SMNVEV (reference sequence). The CDR3 contains 14 residues. The chain's CDR3 is CASSQGQGTRGYTF. CDR3 bases: TGTGCCAGCAGCCAGGGACAGGGGACCCGTGGCTACACCTTC.

The chain joins TRBV30 to TRBJ1-1; no firm D call. Trimming pared 0 bases from V and 7 bases from J, leaving 6 bases between. Germline values: CDR1 GTSNPN, CDR2 SVGIG (reference sequence). The CDR3 spans 11 residues. CDR3 in DNA: TGTGCCTGGAGTGTACGAGATGAAGCTTTCTTT. Protein sequence: CAWSVRDEAFF.

This chain links TRBV5-1 with TRBJ2-3, with 7 positions matching TRBD2. The CDR3 extends over 16 amino acids. Trimming removed 0 bases from V and 2 bases from J; junction bases left unmatched: 6. CDR1 and CDR2 (germline): SGHRS, YFSETQ. This chain's CDR3 is CASSLGRTRITDTQYF. CDR3 nucleotides: TGCGCCAGCAGCTTGGGGCGGACTAGAATCACAGATACGCAGTATTTT.

The genes are TRBV19 and TRBJ1-1, with 10 nucleotides matching TRBD1. V was pared by 7 bases and J by 7 bases, with 12 bases of the junction left unmatched. The CDR3 spans 15 residues. CDR1 and CDR2 from the germline V gene are LNHDA and SQIVND (reference sequence). DNA of the CDR3: TGTGCCAGTACCTTGGGGACCGGACAGGGGGATGAAGCTTTCTTT. Translating it yields CASTLGTGQGDEAFF.

The J gene is TRBJ2-3, the V gene TRBV5-1, with TRBD1 identical over 9 bases. Germline-derived CDR1 and CDR2 are SGHRS and YFSETQ. The CDR3 has 14 residues. V lost 4 bases, J lost 3 bases, and 3 bases stayed unmatched. CDR3 amino acids: CASSRDRATDTQYF. The CDR3 region has the DNA TGCGCCAGCAGCCGGGACAGGGCAACAGATACGCAGTATTTT.

This clone was recorded once. This chain connects TRBV6-2 or TRBV6-3 to TRBJ2-3; maybe TRBD2 (6 bases). V was trimmed by 1 base and J by 4 bases, leaving 9 bases between them. Germline CDR1 reads MNHEY; CDR2 reads SVGEGT. This CDR3 spans 14 amino acids. CDR3 bases: TGTGCCAGCAGTTACTTACTAGCTGCAGATACGCAGTATTTT. Translated: CASSYLLAADTQYF.

The chain combines TRBV2 with TRBJ1-4; the D gene is possibly TRBD1 (5 bases). Trimming removed 4 bases from V and 8 bases from J, with 26 bases in between. Germline assignment: CDR1 SNHLY and CDR2 FYNNEI. This CDR3 is 18 amino acids long. CDR3 DNA sequence: TGTGCCAGCAGTGGCGTATCTTTCGGGGGTCGCTCTACCGAAAAACTGTTTTTT. The encoded protein is CASSGVSFGGRSTEKLFF.

This rearrangement joins TRBV5-6 to TRBJ1-3; 7 bases map to TRBD1. From germline, CDR1 is SGHDT and CDR2 YYEEEE. The CDR3 loop spans 16 amino acids. With 2 bases clipped from V and 3 bases from J, the junction kept 8 bases outside the gene matches. The CDR3 region is CASSFRGGADGNTIYF. The CDR3 DNA sequence: TGTGCCAGCAGCTTTCGAGGGGGCGCAGATGGAAACACCATATATTTT.

This clone was recorded a few times. The chain recombines TRBV6-5 with TRBJ1-6, with D possibly matching TRBD1 (6 bases). The ends were cut back, 6 bases at V and 4 bases at J, with 10 bases in the middle. The CDR3 totals 14 residues. Germline CDR1 reads MNHEY; CDR2 reads SVGAGI. The CDR3 region is CASSTGNYNSPLHF. CDR3 coding DNA: TGTGCCAGCAGCACAGGGAATTATAATTCACCCCTCCACTTT.

This clone was counted at least ten times. V usage is TRBV18 and J usage is TRBJ1-1; TRBD1 matches at 11 bases. This CDR3 is built from 19 residues. Germline V gene lookup returns CDR1 KGHSH and CDR2 LQKENI. The V segment lost 1 base and the J segment 4 bases; nucleotides outside the gene matches: 14. The CDR3 region is CASSPLPGQGVPGGTEAFF. The CDR3 nucleotides read TGTGCCAGCTCACCACTACCGGGACAGGGGGTCCCGGGAGGCACTGAAGCTTTCTTT.

J is TRBJ2-2 and V is TRBV6-5; D perhaps matches TRBD2 (6 bases). From germline, CDR1 is MNHEY and CDR2 SVGAGI. The V end was cut by 6 bases, the J end by 4 bases, with 15 bases between. This CDR3 is built from 15 residues. CDR3 nucleotides: TGTGCCAGCAGCTACGGGACTCACCTCACCGGGGAGCTGTTTTTT. Amino acids: CASSYGTHLTGELFF.

The V call is TRBV9, the J call TRBJ1-1; D gene ambiguous. The CDR3 consists of 13 residues. CDR1 is SGDLS, CDR2 YYNGEE, per germline. Trimming left V 2 bases short and J 4 bases short, with 9 bases between. The DNA for the CDR3 is TGTGCCAGCAGCGTCCAGGTCGGCACTGAAGCTTTCTTT. It specifies CASSVQVGTEAFF.

V is TRBV28 and J is TRBJ2-7; TRBD1 aligns across 11 bases. Germline lookup yields CDR1 MDHEN and CDR2 SYDVKM. V was clipped by 3 bases and J by 6 bases; unmatched bases: 4. There are 14 residues in the CDR3. This chain's CDR3 is CASSLPGQGGEQYF. CDR3 nucleotides: TGTGCCAGCAGTTTGCCGGGACAGGGGGGCGAGCAGTACTTC.

The chain is built from TRBV7-8 and TRBJ1-4, with a tentative D call TRBD1 (6 bases). Germline V gene sequence: CDR1 SGHVS, CDR2 FQNEAQ. Trimming left V 3 bases short and J 0 bases short, with 17 bases between. The CDR3 runs to 18 residues. In nucleotides, the CDR3 is TGTGCCAGCAGCTTCCCGACAGGCATCCTTGCAACTAATGAAAAACTGTTTTTT. This translates into CASSFPTGILATNEKLFF.